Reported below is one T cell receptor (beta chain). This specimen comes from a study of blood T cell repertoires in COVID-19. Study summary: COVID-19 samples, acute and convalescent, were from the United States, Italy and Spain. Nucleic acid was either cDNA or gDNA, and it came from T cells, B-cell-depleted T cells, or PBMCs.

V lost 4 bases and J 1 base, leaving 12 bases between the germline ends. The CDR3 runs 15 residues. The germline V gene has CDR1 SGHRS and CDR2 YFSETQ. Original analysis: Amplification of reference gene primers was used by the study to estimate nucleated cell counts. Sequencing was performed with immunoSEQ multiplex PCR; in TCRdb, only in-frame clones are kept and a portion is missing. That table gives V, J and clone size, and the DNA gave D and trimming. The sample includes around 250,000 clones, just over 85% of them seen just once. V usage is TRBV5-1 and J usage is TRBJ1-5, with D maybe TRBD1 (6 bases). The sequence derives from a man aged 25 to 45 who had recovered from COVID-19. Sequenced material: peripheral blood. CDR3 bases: TGCGCCAGCAGCGCACAGGGCATGAGCAATCAGCCCCAGCATTTT. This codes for CASSAQGMSNQPQHF.